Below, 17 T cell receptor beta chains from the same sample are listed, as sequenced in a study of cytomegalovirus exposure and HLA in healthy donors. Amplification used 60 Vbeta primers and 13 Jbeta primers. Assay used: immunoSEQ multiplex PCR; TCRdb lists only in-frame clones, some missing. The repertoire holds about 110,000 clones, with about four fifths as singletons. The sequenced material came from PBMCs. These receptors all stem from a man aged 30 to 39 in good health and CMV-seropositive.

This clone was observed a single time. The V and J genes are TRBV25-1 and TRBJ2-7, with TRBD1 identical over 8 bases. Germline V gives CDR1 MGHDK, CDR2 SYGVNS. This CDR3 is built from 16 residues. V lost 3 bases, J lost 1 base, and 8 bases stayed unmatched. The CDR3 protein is CASSDPDRGQSYEQYF. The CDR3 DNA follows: TGTGCCAGCAGTGACCCCGACAGGGGACAGTCCTACGAGCAGTACTTC.

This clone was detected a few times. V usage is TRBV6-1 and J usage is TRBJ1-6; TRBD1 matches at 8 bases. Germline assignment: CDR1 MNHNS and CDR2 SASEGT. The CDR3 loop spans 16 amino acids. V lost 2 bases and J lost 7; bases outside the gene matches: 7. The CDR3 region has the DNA TGTGCCAGCAGTGAACAGACAGGGGTGCCGAATTCACCCCTCCACTTT. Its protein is CASSEQTGVPNSPLHF.

For the CDR3, the DNA is TGCGCCAGCAGCTTGGTAGGGGACAGGGGGAGCGAGCAGTACTTC. Translating it yields CASSLVGDRGSEQYF. The chain couples TRBV5-1 to TRBJ2-5, with 11 bases matching TRBD1. TRBJ2-7 matches the DNA end more closely, so the J call is doubtful. Germline V lookup: CDR1 SGHRS, CDR2 YFSETQ. This CDR3 region has 15 residues.

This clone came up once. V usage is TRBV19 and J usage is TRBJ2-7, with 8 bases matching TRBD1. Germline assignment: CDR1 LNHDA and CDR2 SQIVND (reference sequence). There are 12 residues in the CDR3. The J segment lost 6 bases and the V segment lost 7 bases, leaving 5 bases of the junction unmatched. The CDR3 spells CASNDRGGEQYV. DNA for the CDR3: TGTGCCAGTAATGACAGGGGAGGCGAGCAGTACGTC.

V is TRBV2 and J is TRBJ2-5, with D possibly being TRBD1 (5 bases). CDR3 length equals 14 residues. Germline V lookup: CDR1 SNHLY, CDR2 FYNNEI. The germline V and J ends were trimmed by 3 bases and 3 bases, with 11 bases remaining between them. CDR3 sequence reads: CASSEVGAKETQYF. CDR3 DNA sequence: TGTGCCAGCAGTGAGGTTGGGGCTAAAGAGACCCAGTACTTC.

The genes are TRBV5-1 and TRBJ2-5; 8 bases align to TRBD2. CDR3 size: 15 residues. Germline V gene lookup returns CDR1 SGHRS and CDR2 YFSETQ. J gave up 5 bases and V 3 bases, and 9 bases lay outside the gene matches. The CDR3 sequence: CASSYPGTSGETQYF. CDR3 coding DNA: TGCGCCAGCAGCTACCCCGGGACTAGTGGGGAGACCCAGTACTTC.

CDR3 region: CATRLGGTRYGYTF. Written as DNA, the CDR3 is TGTGCCACCAGACTGGGAGGGACACGGTATGGCTACACCTTC. The chain has TRBV27 and TRBJ1-2; TRBD1 is a possible D gene (6 bases). This CDR3 has 14 amino acids. The germline CDR1 and CDR2 sequences are MNHEY and SMNVEV (reference sequence). V was trimmed by 10 bases and J by 5 bases, leaving 20 bases between them.

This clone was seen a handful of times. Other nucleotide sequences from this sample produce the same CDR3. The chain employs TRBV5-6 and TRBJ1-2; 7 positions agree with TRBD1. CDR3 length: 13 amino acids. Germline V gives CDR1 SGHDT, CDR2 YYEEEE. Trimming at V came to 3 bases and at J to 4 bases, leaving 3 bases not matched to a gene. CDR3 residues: CASSSQGSYGYTF. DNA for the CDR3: TGTGCCAGCAGCTCACAGGGGAGCTATGGCTACACCTTC.

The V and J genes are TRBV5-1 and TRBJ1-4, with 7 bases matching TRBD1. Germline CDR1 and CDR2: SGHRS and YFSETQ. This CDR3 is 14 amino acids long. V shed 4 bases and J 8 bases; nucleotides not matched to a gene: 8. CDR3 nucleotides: TGCGCCAGCAGCCCGGAGACAGGGACAGAAAAACTGTTTTTT. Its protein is CASSPETGTEKLFF.

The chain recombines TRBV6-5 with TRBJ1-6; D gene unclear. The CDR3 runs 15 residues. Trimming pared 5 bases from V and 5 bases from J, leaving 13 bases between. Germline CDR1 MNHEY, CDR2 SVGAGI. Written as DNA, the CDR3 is TGTGCCAGCAGTCCCACGGGTATGGATAATTCACCCCTCCACTTT. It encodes CASSPTGMDNSPLHF.

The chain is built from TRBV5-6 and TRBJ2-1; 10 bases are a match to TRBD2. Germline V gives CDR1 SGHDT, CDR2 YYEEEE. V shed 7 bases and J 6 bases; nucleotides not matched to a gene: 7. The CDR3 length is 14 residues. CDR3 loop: CASSGTSAINEQFF. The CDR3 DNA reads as TGTGCCAGCTCCGGGACTAGCGCAATCAATGAGCAGTTCTTC.

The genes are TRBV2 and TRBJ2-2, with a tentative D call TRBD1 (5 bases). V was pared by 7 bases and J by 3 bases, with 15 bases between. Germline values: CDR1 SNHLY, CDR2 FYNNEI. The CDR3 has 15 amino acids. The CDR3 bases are TGTGCCAGCATCGCAGGCAGGGTCTACACCGGGGAGCTGTTTTTT. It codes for CASIAGRVYTGELFF. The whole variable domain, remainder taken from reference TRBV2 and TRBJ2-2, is EPEVTQTPSHQVTQMGQEVILRCVPISNHLYFYWYRQILGQKVEFLVSFYNNEISEKSEIFDDQFSVERPDGSNFTLKIRSTKLEDSAMYFCASIAGRVYTGELFFGEGSRLTVL.

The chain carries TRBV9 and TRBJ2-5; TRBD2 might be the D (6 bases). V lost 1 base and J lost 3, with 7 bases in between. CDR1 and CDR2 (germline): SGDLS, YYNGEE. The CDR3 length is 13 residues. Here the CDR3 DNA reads TGTGCCAGCAGCGTATGGGGGGAAGAGACCCAGTACTTC. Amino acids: CASSVWGEETQYF.

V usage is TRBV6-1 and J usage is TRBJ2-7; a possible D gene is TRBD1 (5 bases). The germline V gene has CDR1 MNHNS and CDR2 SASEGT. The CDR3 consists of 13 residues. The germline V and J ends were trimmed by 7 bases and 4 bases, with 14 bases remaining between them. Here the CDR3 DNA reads TGTGCCAGCATGGGGCCCCCTGGTTACGAGCAGTACGTC. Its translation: CASMGPPGYEQYV.

The DNA of the CDR3 is TGTGCCAGCTCACCACCGGGACAGGGAAGTCAGCCCCAGCATTTT. It is translated as CASSPPGQGSQPQHF. The chain uses TRBV18 and TRBJ1-5, with 9 bases fitting TRBD1. CDR1 is KGHSH, CDR2 LQKENI, per germline. The CDR3 extends over 15 amino acids. V lost 0 bases, J lost 6 bases, and 3 bases stayed unmatched.

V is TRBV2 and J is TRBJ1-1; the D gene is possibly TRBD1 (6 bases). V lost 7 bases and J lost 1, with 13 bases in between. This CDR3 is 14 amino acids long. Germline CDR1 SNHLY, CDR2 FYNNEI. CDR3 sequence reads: CASTTGTPNTEAFF. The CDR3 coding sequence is TGTGCCAGCACTACCGGGACACCGAACACTGAAGCTTTCTTT.

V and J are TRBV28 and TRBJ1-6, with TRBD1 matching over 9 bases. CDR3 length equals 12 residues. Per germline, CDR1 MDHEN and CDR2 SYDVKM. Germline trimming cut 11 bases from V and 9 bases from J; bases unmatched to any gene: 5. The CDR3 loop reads CAGGTGSSPLHF. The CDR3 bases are TGTGCCGGCGGGACAGGGAGTTCACCCCTCCACTTT.